These 18 T cell receptor beta chains were all obtained from the same sample, sequenced in a study of blood T cell repertoires in COVID-19. Using immunoSEQ multiplex PCR, the repertoire was profiled, and TCRdb retains in-frame clones only, with some absent. The repertoire holds 100,000 to 150,000 clones, with roughly 92% as singletons. The material sequenced was peripheral blood. The receptors were gathered from a man aged 45-65 years with COVID-19, enrolled during active disease.

V gene TRBV5-1 combines with J gene TRBJ2-3; 10 bases are a match to TRBD2. Germline assignment: CDR1 SGHRS and CDR2 YFSETQ. The CDR3 extends over 16 amino acids. V trimming: 1 base; J trimming: 2 bases; junction bases outside the gene matches: 4. CDR3 coding DNA: TGCGCCAGCAGCTTGAGAGCGGGAGGGGTCACAGATACGCAGTATTTT. This sequence encodes CASSLRAGGVTDTQYF. Using reference TRBV5-1 and TRBJ2-3 for the parts outside the CDR3, the full variable domain is KAGVTQTPRYLIKTRGQQVTLSCSPISGHRSVSWYQQTPGQGLQFLFEYFSETQRNKGNFPGRFSGRQFSNSRSEMNVSTLELGDSALYLCASSLRAGGVTDTQYFGPGTRLTVL.

This clone has just one count. V is TRBV4-3 and J is TRBJ2-7, with 7 bases that match TRBD2. Losses at the gene ends were 1 base for V and 0 bases for J; bases not matched to a gene: 9. The germline CDR1 and CDR2 sequences are LGHNA and YSLEER. This CDR3 has 17 residues. CDR3: CASSQAEAGKSSYEQYF. The CDR3 DNA is TGCGCCAGCAGCCAAGCGGAAGCGGGAAAGAGCTCCTACGAGCAGTACTTC.

V gene TRBV10-3 combines with J gene TRBJ1-2, with 11 bases aligning to TRBD1. This CDR3 is 17 amino acids long. The V gene end was trimmed by 2 bases and the J gene end by 8 bases; junction bases not matched to a gene: 13. Germline CDR1 and CDR2: ENHRY and SYGVKD. The CDR3 here is CAISEGQGASSIRGYTF. The CDR3 DNA reads TGTGCCATCAGTGAGGGACAGGGGGCGTCTTCCATTAGGGGCTACACCTTC.

J is TRBJ1-5 and V is TRBV12-3 or TRBV12-4; a possible D gene is TRBD1 (5 bases). The CDR3 is 12 residues long. With 8 bases removed from V and 6 bases from J, the gap between germline ends came to 11 bases. CDR3 in amino acids: CASGPGGQPQHF. The CDR3 nucleotides read TGTGCCAGCGGTCCCGGGGGTCAGCCCCAGCATTTT.

This chain links TRBV5-6 with TRBJ2-1; 8 nucleotides line up with TRBD1. Looked up from germline, CDR1 is SGHDT and CDR2 is YYEEEE. The CDR3 runs 15 residues. V was pared by 2 bases and J by 1 base, with 2 bases of the junction left unmatched. CDR3 residues: CASSFGQGSYNEQFF. The CDR3 nucleotides read TGTGCCAGCAGCTTTGGACAGGGTTCCTACAATGAGCAGTTCTTC.

The chain employs TRBV9 and TRBJ2-2; 9 bases align to TRBD2. This CDR3 has 17 amino acids. Looked up from germline, CDR1 is SGDLS and CDR2 is YYNGEE. Germline trimming cut 2 bases from V and 5 bases from J; bases unmatched to any gene: 10. CDR3 in amino acids: CASSVGAAGGPTGELFF. CDR3 nucleotide sequence: TGTGCCAGCAGCGTGGGGGCCGCGGGAGGGCCGACCGGGGAGCTGTTTTTT.

The V and J genes are TRBV5-6 and TRBJ2-3; TRBD1 might be the D (7 bases). The CDR3 runs 15 residues. V shed 4 bases and J shed 3 bases, with 15 bases lying between them. Germline V gene data show CDR1 as SGHDT and CDR2 as YYEEEE. The CDR3 nucleotides read TGTGCCAGCAGCAACCGACAGGGAGGAACAGATACGCAGTATTTT. It codes for CASSNRQGGTDTQYF.

V is TRBV4-1 and J is TRBJ2-3; D ambiguous. Germline CDR1 and CDR2: MGHRA and YSYEKL. The CDR3 is 12 amino acids. Trimming left V 1 base short and J 6 bases short, with 5 bases between. The DNA for the CDR3 is TGCGCCAGCAGCCAAGCGAGGGATACGCAGTATTTT. Its translation: CASSQARDTQYF.

This rearrangement joins TRBV19 to TRBJ2-1, with a weak D call TRBD2 (5 bases). V lost 1 base and J lost 1, with 8 bases in between. This CDR3 contains 15 residues. Per the germline V gene, CDR1 is LNHDA and CDR2 is SQIVND (reference sequence). The CDR3: CASSIAWRSYNEQFF. CDR3 nucleotides: TGTGCCAGTAGTATAGCTTGGAGGTCCTACAATGAGCAGTTCTTC.

The chain links TRBV14 to TRBJ2-7, with 7 bases lining up with TRBD1. CDR1 is SGHDN and CDR2 is FVKESK in the germline V gene. CDR3 size: 17 residues. Trimming took 1 base from V and 6 from J; bases not matched to a gene: 15. CDR3 in amino acids: CASSQVRQGKPLCEQYV. CDR3 DNA sequence: TGTGCCAGCAGCCAAGTTAGACAGGGAAAACCGTTGTGCGAGCAGTACGTC.

The chain is built from TRBV15 and TRBJ1-6, with D tentatively TRBD1 (6 bases). This CDR3 spans 17 amino acids. Germline CDR1 and CDR2: LNHNV and YYDKDF (reference sequence). The ends were cut back, 1 base at V and 6 bases at J, with 16 bases in the middle. CDR3 residues: CATSRGYEQGANSPLHF. Here the CDR3 DNA reads TGTGCCACCAGCAGAGGTTATGAACAGGGAGCTAATTCACCCCTCCACTTT.

The chain is built from TRBV9 and TRBJ1-4; 7 bases line up with TRBD1. The J segment lost 8 bases and the V segment lost 4 bases, leaving 11 bases of the junction unmatched. Germline lookup yields CDR1 SGDLS and CDR2 YYNGEE. The CDR3 spans 15 residues. The CDR3 DNA follows: TGTGCCAGCAGCCCACGAGACAGGGAGAACGAAAAACTGTTTTTT. It translates to CASSPRDRENEKLFF.

In its sample, this clone was seen once. This chain links TRBV7-3 with TRBJ2-1, with D possibly being TRBD2 (5 bases). CDR3 length equals 15 residues. The V end was cut by 2 bases, the J end by 0 bases, with 8 bases between. CDR1 SGHTA and CDR2 FQGTGA come from the germline V gene. CDR3 DNA: TGTGCCAGCAGCTTAGAGGGATCCTCCTACAATGAGCAGTTCTTC. This sequence encodes CASSLEGSSYNEQFF.

Here the CDR3 DNA reads TGTGCCAGCAGGGTGGACAATATTGGGACTGAAGCTTTCTTT. Protein product: CASRVDNIGTEAFF. The rearrangement links TRBV27 to TRBJ1-1, with D possibly TRBD1 on 5 matching bases. The germline V gene has CDR1 MNHEY and CDR2 SMNVEV (reference sequence). The CDR3 totals 14 residues. V lost 6 bases, J lost 5 bases, and 16 bases lay in between.

The rearrangement uses TRBV5-6 and TRBJ2-3; D might be TRBD1 (5 bases). Germline V gives CDR1 SGHDT, CDR2 YYEEEE. Trimming took off 4 bases at V and 1 base at J, with 16 bases between the two ends. The length of the CDR3 is 16 residues. CDR3 amino acids: CASSGNFGAGTDTQYF. Written as DNA, the CDR3 is TGTGCCAGCAGCGGAAACTTTGGGGCGGGCACAGATACGCAGTATTTT.

The chain recombines TRBV25-1 with TRBJ2-7; 11 bases are a match to TRBD1. The CDR3 runs 15 residues. Trimming at V came to 4 bases and at J to 3 bases, leaving 5 bases not matched to a gene. CDR1 and CDR2 (germline): MGHDK, SYGVNS. The CDR3 reads CASSVFGTGGYEQYF. As DNA, the CDR3 is TGTGCCAGCAGTGTATTCGGGACAGGGGGCTACGAGCAGTACTTC.

The J gene is TRBJ1-2, the V gene TRBV18; TRBD1 might be the D (6 bases). There are 13 residues in the CDR3. V lost 5 bases to trimming and J lost 8 bases, with 15 bases between them. Germline V gene lookup returns CDR1 KGHSH and CDR2 LQKENI. The CDR3 DNA reads TGTGCCAGCTCATCGGACAGCGTCACGGGCTACACCTTC. The encoded protein is CASSSDSVTGYTF.

The chain combines TRBV6-5 with TRBJ1-5; no reliable D call. The germline V gene has CDR1 MNHEY and CDR2 SVGAGI. The CDR3 contains 15 residues. With 10 bases removed from V and 2 bases from J, the gap between germline ends came to 18 bases. The DNA of the CDR3 is TGTGCCACTTCCGAGGCGGCCTCTGGCAATCAGCCCCAGCATTTT. Translation: CATSEAASGNQPQHF.